Listed below are T cell receptor beta chains from one sample, sequenced in a study of T cell repertoires in cytomegalovirus infection. TCRdb redid the calling of the reads with MiXCR, one entry per CDR3 protein. The sample lists about 220,000 distinct CDR3 sequences, 30% to 45% occurring once. These TCRs are of unknown antigen specificity. The sequenced sample was CD8+ T cells from cultured PBMCs, obtained from culture after CMV antigen stimulation. The receptors derive from a human donor in good health (CMV status not recorded). Some clones in this sample may be carry-over from other donors' samples. Both conserved end residues are part of each CDR3. D genes are given only for firm matches. Where a row states a size, it is once, few, many or the class of an expanded clone; other rows omit it.

>TRBD1|NA|TRBV28|TRBJ1-6
CASSSPYGTAFSPLHF
TGTGCCAGCAGTTCCCCGTACGGGACAGCTTTTTCACCCCTCCACTTT
>NA|many|TRBV7-6|TRBJ2-3
CARSLAGSHADTPYF
TGTGCCAGAAGCTTAGCTGGAAGTCACGCAGATACGCCGTATTTT
>NA|once|TRBV7-8|TRBJ1-1
CASSLNRLNTEAFF
TGTGCCAGCAGCTTAAATCGACTGAACACTGAAGCTTTCTTT
>TRBD2|NA|TRBV7-6|TRBJ2-3
CASSTTTSGRDTQYF
TGTGCCAGCAGCACTACGACTAGCGGTCGCGATACGCAGTATTTT
>TRBD1|NA|TRBV7-9|TRBJ2-7
CASSERDRDYEQYF
TGTGCCAGCAGCGAACGGGACAGGGACTACGAGCAGTACTTC
>TRBD1|once|TRBV4-2|TRBJ1-6
CASSQEDRDRNSPLHF
TGTGCCAGCAGCCAGGAGGACAGGGATCGAAATTCACCCCTCCACTTT
>NA|NA|TRBV11-2|TRBJ2-3
CASSLVPVDGTDTQYF
TGTGCCAGCAGCTTAGTGCCAGTAGATGGCACAGATACGCAGTATTTT
>TRBD1|NA|TRBV7-4|TRBJ2-3
CASSLNPWTGTDTQYF
TGTGCCAGCAGCTTAAACCCATGGACAGGTACAGATACGCAGTATTTT
>NA|NA|TRBV9|TRBJ2-5
CASSAGGGGQETQYF
TGTGCCAGCAGCGCCGGGGGAGGGGGCCAAGAGACCCAGTACTTC
>TRBD2|NA|TRBV12-5|TRBJ2-1
CASGLVVAGGPFF
TGTGCTAGTGGTTTGGTAGTAGCGGGGGGCCCGTTCTTC